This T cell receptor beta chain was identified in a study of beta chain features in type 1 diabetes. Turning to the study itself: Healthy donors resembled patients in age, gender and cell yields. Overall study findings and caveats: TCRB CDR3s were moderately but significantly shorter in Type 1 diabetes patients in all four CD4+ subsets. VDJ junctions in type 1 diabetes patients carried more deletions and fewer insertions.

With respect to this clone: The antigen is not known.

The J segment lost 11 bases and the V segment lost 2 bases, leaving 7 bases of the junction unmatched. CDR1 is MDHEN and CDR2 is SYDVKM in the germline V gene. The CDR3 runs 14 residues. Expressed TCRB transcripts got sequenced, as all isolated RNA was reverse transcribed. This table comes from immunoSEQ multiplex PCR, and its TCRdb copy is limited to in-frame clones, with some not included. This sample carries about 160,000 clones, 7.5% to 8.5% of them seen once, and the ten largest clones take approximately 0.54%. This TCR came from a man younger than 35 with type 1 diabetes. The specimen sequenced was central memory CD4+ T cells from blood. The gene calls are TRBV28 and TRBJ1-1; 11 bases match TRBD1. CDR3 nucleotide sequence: TGTGCCAGCAGTTTAGGGACAGGGGGGGTCGCGGCTTTCTTT. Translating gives CASSLGTGGVAAFF.